Listed below are T cell receptor beta chains from one sample, sequenced in a study of T cell responses to AZD1222 COVID-19 vaccine. The assay was immunoSEQ multiplex PCR, and TCRdb's table has in-frame clones only and misses some. The table lists 150,000 to 200,000 clones, 85% to 95% of them singletons, with roughly 10% in the top ten. This material consisted of peripheral blood, taken on day 0 of AZD1222 vaccination. These receptors were taken from an adult in good health. CDR3s include the opening cysteine and the closing phenylalanine or tryptophan. Fields, in order: V gene, J gene, CDR3 protein.

v_call: TRBV5-1; j_call: TRBJ2-7; cdr3_aa: CASSLALAGAYEQYF
v_call: TRBV2; j_call: TRBJ1-1; cdr3_aa: CASSEVRLNTEAFF
v_call: TRBV5-1; j_call: TRBJ2-7; cdr3_aa: CASSLEQGNFYEQYF
v_call: TRBV2; j_call: TRBJ2-2; cdr3_aa: CASQNTGELFF
v_call: TRBV7-8; j_call: TRBJ2-1; cdr3_aa: CASSLVLGYRNEQFF
v_call: TRBV28; j_call: TRBJ2-5; cdr3_aa: CASSPRVIQETQYF
v_call: TRBV18; j_call: TRBJ1-1; cdr3_aa: CASSSSMDREAFF
v_call: TRBV6-5; j_call: TRBJ2-7; cdr3_aa: CASSYLQGAYEQYF
v_call: TRBV6-5; j_call: TRBJ2-3; cdr3_aa: CASRGGLSTDTQYF
v_call: TRBV27; j_call: TRBJ2-1; cdr3_aa: CASGTSGRYNEQFF
v_call: TRBV28; j_call: TRBJ1-5; cdr3_aa: CASAIGNQPQHF
v_call: TRBV25-1; j_call: TRBJ2-7; cdr3_aa: CASRDRASYEQYF
v_call: TRBV6-5; j_call: TRBJ1-2; cdr3_aa: CASRRTDYGYTF
v_call: TRBV5-4; j_call: TRBJ1-3; cdr3_aa: CASSPTGRSGNTIYF
v_call: TRBV15; j_call: TRBJ1-1; cdr3_aa: CATSPGYTEAFF
v_call: TRBV28; j_call: TRBJ2-7; cdr3_aa: CASSFSPLNEQYF
v_call: TRBV28; j_call: TRBJ1-2; cdr3_aa: CASSLYRNYGYTF
v_call: TRBV9; j_call: TRBJ1-2; cdr3_aa: CASSRDRGNYGYTF
v_call: TRBV27; j_call: TRBJ2-1; cdr3_aa: CASSTTERYPYNEQFF
v_call: TRBV28; j_call: TRBJ2-3; cdr3_aa: CASSAAGGQDTQYF
v_call: TRBV5-8; j_call: TRBJ1-5; cdr3_aa: CASSLWKTGVGGNQPQHF
v_call: TRBV9; j_call: TRBJ2-7; cdr3_aa: CASSVRPTAYEQYF
v_call: TRBV5-4; j_call: TRBJ1-2; cdr3_aa: CASSLDRFYGYTF
v_call: TRBV6-5; j_call: TRBJ2-7; cdr3_aa: CASSYSGTSGTYEQYF
v_call: TRBV5-6; j_call: TRBJ2-7; cdr3_aa: CASSLGLAGGYEQYF
v_call: TRBV28; j_call: TRBJ2-7; cdr3_aa: CASSTTSGPYEQYF
v_call: TRBV21-1; j_call: TRBJ2-7; cdr3_aa: CASSKGETEHSYEQYF
v_call: TRBV3-1/TRBV3-2; j_call: TRBJ1-6; cdr3_aa: CASSGGRGGPLHF
v_call: TRBV15; j_call: TRBJ1-5; cdr3_aa: CATSRGTPRGNQPQHF
v_call: TRBV12-3/TRBV12-4; j_call: TRBJ2-3; cdr3_aa: CASTDVDTQYF
v_call: TRBV5-8; j_call: TRBJ2-7; cdr3_aa: CASSFNREGDTYEQYF
v_call: TRBV24-1; j_call: TRBJ1-1; cdr3_aa: CATSEGRCWAFF
v_call: TRBV4-1; j_call: TRBJ1-3; cdr3_aa: CASSQEKGYPGNTIYF
v_call: TRBV4-2; j_call: TRBJ2-6; cdr3_aa: CASSQDLSLGGAGANVLTF
v_call: TRBV6-2/TRBV6-3; j_call: TRBJ2-6; cdr3_aa: CASSPGGSGANVLTF
v_call: TRBV9; j_call: TRBJ2-3; cdr3_aa: CASSVEGGYSTDTQYF
v_call: TRBV27; j_call: TRBJ2-7; cdr3_aa: CASSTGQGSPYEQYF
v_call: TRBV18; j_call: TRBJ1-4; cdr3_aa: CASSPGQTTNEKLFF
v_call: TRBV6-1; j_call: TRBJ1-2; cdr3_aa: CASSERGGYGYTF
v_call: TRBV10-3; j_call: TRBJ1-3; cdr3_aa: CATKAHSGNTIYF
v_call: TRBV30; j_call: TRBJ1-2; cdr3_aa: CAWSAGPVVRSGYTF
v_call: TRBV11-2; j_call: TRBJ2-1; cdr3_aa: CASSMGGRGRSYNEQFF
v_call: TRBV29-1; j_call: TRBJ2-2; cdr3_aa: CSAGHTLNTGELFF
v_call: TRBV19; j_call: TRBJ2-5; cdr3_aa: CASSKLAGRMETQYF
v_call: TRBV5-1; j_call: TRBJ1-3; cdr3_aa: CASSLAGAGNSGNTIYF